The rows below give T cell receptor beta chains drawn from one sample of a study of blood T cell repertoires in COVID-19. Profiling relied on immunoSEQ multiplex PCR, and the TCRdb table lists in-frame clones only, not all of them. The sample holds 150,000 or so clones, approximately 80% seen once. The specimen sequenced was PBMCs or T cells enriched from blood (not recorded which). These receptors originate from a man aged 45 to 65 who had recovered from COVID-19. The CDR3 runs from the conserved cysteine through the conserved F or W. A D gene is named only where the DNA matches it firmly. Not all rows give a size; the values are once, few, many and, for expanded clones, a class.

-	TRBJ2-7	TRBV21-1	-	TGTGCCAGCACCAAGGGGACAGGCATTCACGGCGAGCAGTACTTC	CASTKGTGIHGEQYF
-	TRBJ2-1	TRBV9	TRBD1	TGTGCCAGCAGCGTATCAGGGGGCAATGAGCAGTTCTTC	CASSVSGGNEQFF
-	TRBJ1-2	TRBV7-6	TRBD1	TGTGCCAGCAGCTTAACCGGGACAGGACGTTTAACCATCTATGGCTACACCTTC	CASSLTGTGRLTIYGYTF
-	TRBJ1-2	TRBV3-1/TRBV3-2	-	TGTGCCAGCAGCCAAGACCCGGACAGTATAAGCTATGGCTACACCTTC	CASSQDPDSISYGYTF
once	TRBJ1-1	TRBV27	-	TGTGCCAGCAGTCCGCCAGGGTACGGAGTGGCTGAAGCTTTCTTT	CASSPPGYGVAEAFF
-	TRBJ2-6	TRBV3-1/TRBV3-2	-	TGTGCCAGCTCCCAAGGACAGATGAGCTCTGGGGCCAACGTCCTGACTTTC	CASSQGQMSSGANVLTF
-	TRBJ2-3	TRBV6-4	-	TGTGCCAGCCGCTCGGGGACTTCCCACACAGATACGCAGTATTTT	CASRSGTSHTDTQYF
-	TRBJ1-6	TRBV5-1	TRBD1	TGCGCCAGCAGCTTTACCGGGACAGGGAAAGGGGTGGCTCCCCTCCACTTT	CASSFTGTGKGVAPLHF
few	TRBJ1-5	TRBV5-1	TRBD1	TGCGCCAGCAGCTCGGGACAGGGCAATCAGCCCCAGCATTTT	CASSSGQGNQPQHF
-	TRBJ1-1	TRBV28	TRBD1	TGTGCCAGCAGCTCTACAGGGGGTAGGGCTGAAGCTTTCTTT	CASSSTGGRAEAFF
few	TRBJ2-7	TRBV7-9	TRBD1	TGTGCCAGCAGCTTAAGAGGAGGGACAGGGGAACGTTACGAGCAGTACTTC	CASSLRGGTGERYEQYF
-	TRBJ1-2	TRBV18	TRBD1	TGTGCCAGCTCACCCCAGGGGGCGCGGTATGGCTACACCTTC	CASSPQGARYGYTF
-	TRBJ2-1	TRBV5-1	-	TGCGCCAGCAGCCCGAGGGGGTTTCGGAATCGGAACAATGAGCAGTTCTTC	CASSPRGFRNRNNEQFF
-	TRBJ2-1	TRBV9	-	TGTGCCAGCAGCTACTACAATGAGCAGTTCTTC	CASSYYNEQFF
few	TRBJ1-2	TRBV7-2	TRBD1	TGTGCCAGCAGCTTAAGTCGACAGGGCCCCTATGGCTACACCTTC	CASSLSRQGPYGYTF
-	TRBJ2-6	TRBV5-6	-	TGTGCCAGCAGCTTCCAAGGGGCTGGGGCCAACGTCCTGACTTTC	CASSFQGAGANVLTF
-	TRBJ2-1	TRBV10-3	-	TGTGCCTCCCGCGCCTCAGGGGACTACAATGAGCAGTTCTTC	CASRASGDYNEQFF
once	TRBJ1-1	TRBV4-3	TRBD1	TGCGCCAGCAGCCAACAAACAGGGGACCCTGAAGCTTTCTTT	CASSQQTGDPEAFF
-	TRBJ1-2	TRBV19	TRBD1	TGTGCCAGTAGTATCCCGACAGGGGGTAACTATGGCTACACCTTC	CASSIPTGGNYGYTF
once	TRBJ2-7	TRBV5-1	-	TGCGCCAGCAGCTTAGGTCACGGGAGTAGCTCCTACGAGCAGTACTTC	CASSLGHGSSSYEQYF
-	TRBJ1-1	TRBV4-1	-	TGCGCCAGCAGCCGGGAGGGGGGAAACACTGAAGCTTTCTTT	CASSREGGNTEAFF
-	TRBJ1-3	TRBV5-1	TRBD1	TGCGCCAGCAGCTTGGCCTATCGTACAGGGGGTCTCTCTGGAAACACCATATATTTT	CASSLAYRTGGLSGNTIYF
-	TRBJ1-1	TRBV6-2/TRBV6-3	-	TGTGCCAGCAGTAAGGTTAGGGGGATGAACACTGAAGCTTTCTTT	CASSKVRGMNTEAFF
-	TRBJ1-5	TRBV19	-	TGTGCCAGTAGTATAAGGAAGGGAGGGGCGAGGTATCAGCCCCAGCATTTT	CASSIRKGGARYQPQHF
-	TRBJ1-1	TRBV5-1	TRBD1	TGCGCCAGCAGCTTGTCGTCAGGGGGCACTGAAGCTTTCTTT	CASSLSSGGTEAFF
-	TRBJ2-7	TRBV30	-	TGTGCCTGGAGTTTGGGACAAGGGAACTACGAGCAGTACTTC	CAWSLGQGNYEQYF
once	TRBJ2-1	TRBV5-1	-	TGCGCCAGCAGCTTGGAGGGGACACAGGAGTTCTTC	CASSLEGTQEFF
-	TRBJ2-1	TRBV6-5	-	TGTGCCAGCAGTTTGGACTGGAGACTCTACAATGAGCAGTTCTTC	CASSLDWRLYNEQFF
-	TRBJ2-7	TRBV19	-	TGTGCCAGTACGAGTGTAACCTACGAGCAGTACTTC	CASTSVTYEQYF
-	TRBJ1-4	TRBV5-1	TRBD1	TGCGCCAGCAGCTATGGACAGGTTGCAACTAATGAAAAACTGTTTTTT	CASSYGQVATNEKLFF
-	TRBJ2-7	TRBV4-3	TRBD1	TGCGCCAGCAGCCAAGATCTCGGACAGGGTTCGTACGAGCAGTACTTC	CASSQDLGQGSYEQYF
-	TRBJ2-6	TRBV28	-	TGTGCCAGCAGTTTAAGCGACAGTGTTCCCGGGGCCAACGTCCTGACTTTC	CASSLSDSVPGANVLTF
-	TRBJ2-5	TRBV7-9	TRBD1	TGTGCCAGCAGCTACCAAAAGACAGGGGCGCGGCAAGAGACCCAGTACTTC	CASSYQKTGARQETQYF